Detailed here is one TCR beta chain. Its antigen is unidentified. This sample is drawn from a study of T-cell reconstitution after alpha-beta-depleted transplantation in children. Study-wide results and caveats: Newly generated T cells supplied most T-cell counts and diversity one year post-transplant. Reportedly, only several hundred clones from non-depleted graft cells drove alpha-beta T-cell counts at about two months. Recipient T cells and thymic progenitors that survived gave rise to the high TCRbeta diversity observed at day 60 in some patients.

It was with unique molecular identifiers that the TCRbeta library was prepared. TCRdb re-called the PCR reads with MiXCR, one entry per CDR3 protein. The sample shows about 190,000 distinct CDR3 sequences, 11% of them seen only once. Trimming removed 3 bases at V and 0 bases at J, with 8 bases between. The CDR3 has 14 amino acids. CDR1 is SGHNT, CDR2 YYREEE, per germline (reference sequence). V is TRBV5-4 and J is TRBJ2-3; tentative D call: TRBD2 (5 bases). This receptor was taken from a boy aged 2 to 10 with acute myeloid leukemia, due to receive a stem cell transplant. Sequencing used PBMCs, obtained before TCRalphabeta/CD19-depleted stem cell transplant. The CDR3 sequence: CASSYQRSTDTQYF. CDR3 DNA: TGTGCCAGCAGCTACCAGCGGAGCACAGATACGCAGTATTTT. The whole variable domain, remainder taken from reference TRBV5-4 and TRBJ2-3, is ETGVTQSPTHLIKTRGQQVTLRCSSQSGHNTVSWYQQALGQGPQFIFQYYREEENGRGNFPPRFSGLQFPNYSSELNVNALELDDSALYLCASSYQRSTDTQYFGPGTRLTVL.